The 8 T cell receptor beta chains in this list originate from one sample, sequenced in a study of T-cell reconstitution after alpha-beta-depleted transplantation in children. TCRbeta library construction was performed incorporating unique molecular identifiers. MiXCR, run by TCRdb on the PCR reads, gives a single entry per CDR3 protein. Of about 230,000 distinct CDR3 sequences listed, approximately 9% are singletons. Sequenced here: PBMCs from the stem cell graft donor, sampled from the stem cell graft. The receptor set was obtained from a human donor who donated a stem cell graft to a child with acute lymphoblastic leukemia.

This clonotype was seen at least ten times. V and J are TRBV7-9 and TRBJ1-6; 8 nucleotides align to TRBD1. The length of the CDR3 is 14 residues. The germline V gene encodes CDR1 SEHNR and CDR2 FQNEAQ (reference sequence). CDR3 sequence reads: CAGQGGSYNSPLHF. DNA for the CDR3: TGTGCTGGACAGGGAGGTTCCTATAATTCACCCCTCCACTTT.

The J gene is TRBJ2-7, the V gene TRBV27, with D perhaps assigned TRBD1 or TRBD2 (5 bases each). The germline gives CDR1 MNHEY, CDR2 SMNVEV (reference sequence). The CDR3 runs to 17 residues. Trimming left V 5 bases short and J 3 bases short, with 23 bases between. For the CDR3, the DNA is TGTGCCAGCAGTAAGCCTCAGGAGGACACGTTCAGCTACGAGCAGTACTTC. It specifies CASSKPQEDTFSYEQYF.

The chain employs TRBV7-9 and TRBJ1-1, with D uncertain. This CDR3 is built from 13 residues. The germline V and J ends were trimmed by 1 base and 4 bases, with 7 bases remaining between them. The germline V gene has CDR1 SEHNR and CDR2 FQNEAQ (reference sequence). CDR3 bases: TGTGCCAGCAGCTTAGGGTTCGGCACTGAAGCTTTCTTT. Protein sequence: CASSLGFGTEAFF.

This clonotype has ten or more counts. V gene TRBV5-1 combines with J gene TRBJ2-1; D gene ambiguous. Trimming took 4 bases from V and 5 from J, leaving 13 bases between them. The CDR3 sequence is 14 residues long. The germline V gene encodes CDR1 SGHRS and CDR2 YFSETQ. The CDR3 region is CASSLGMSNNEQFF. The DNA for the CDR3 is TGCGCCAGCAGCCTAGGGATGTCGAACAATGAGCAGTTCTTC.

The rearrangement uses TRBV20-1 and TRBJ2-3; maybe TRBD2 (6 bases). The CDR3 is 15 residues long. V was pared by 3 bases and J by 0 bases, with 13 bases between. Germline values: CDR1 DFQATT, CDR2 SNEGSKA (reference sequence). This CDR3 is CSASGGTYSTDTQYF. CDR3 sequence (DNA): TGCAGTGCTAGTGGGGGGACGTATAGCACAGATACGCAGTATTTT.

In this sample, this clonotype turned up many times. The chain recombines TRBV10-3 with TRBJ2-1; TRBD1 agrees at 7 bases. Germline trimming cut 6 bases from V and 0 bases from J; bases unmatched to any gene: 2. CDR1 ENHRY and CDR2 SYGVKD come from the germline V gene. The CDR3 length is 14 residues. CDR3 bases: TGTGCCATCAGAGGGGACAGCTCCTACAATGAGCAGTTCTTC. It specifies CAIRGDSSYNEQFF.

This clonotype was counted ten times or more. In DNA form, the CDR3 reads TGTGCCAGCACCTACGGTCGGTCACCAATCAATTATCAGCCCCAGCATTTT. Its translation: CASTYGRSPINYQPQHF. The V call is TRBV6-5, the J call TRBJ1-5, with no clear D. Per germline, CDR1 MNHEY and CDR2 SVGAGI. This CDR3 comprises 17 residues. V gave up 7 bases and J gave up 5 bases, with 24 bases separating them.

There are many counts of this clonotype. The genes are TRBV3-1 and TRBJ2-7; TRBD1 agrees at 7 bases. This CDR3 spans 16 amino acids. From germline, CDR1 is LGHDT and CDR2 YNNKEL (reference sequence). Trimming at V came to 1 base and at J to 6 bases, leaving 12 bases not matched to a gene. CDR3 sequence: CASSQVNTQGRFEQYF. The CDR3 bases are TGTGCCAGCAGCCAAGTCAACACACAGGGGCGGTTCGAGCAGTACTTC.